This is a list of T cell receptor beta chains from one sample in a study of OX40 agonist ivuxolimab in advanced cancers. TCRdb's copy holds only in-frame clones and misses some; the assay was immunoSEQ multiplex PCR. The sample yields roughly 80,000 clones, around nine tenths seen once. This specimen consisted of CD4+ or CD8+ T cells sorted from blood, obtained in a trial of the OX40 agonist ivuxolimab. These receptors were collected from an adult with an advanced solid tumor such as melanoma, head and neck, liver or kidney cancer. CDR3s include the opening cysteine and the closing phenylalanine or tryptophan.

V,CDR3
TRBV2,CASSPGGRVTDTQYF
TRBV6-6,CASSRGTGGTQPQHF
TRBV5-6,CASSLEVTPNYGYTF
TRBV5-1,CASSLREGQPQHF
TRBV27,CASSFRQGLRDSYNEQFF
TRBV11-2,CASSKLAGVETQYF
TRBV5-6,CASGRDRGANYGYTF
TRBV7-8,CASSPSSQGARLDTEAFF
TRBV10-3,CAISPRTSRSSDTQYF
TRBV28,CASSPTRGMNTEAFF
TRBV7-9,CASSQAYEQYF
TRBV4-1,CASSQGELAVNNEQFF
TRBV5-4,CASSQDSYEQYF
TRBV30,CAWSVFSNYGYTF
TRBV5-4,CASSFVDRPAYTF
TRBV4-1,CASSQGILRRDMRDTEAFF
TRBV27,CASRQHGTGRHTF
TRBV5-6,CASSPTTRTGGYYGYTF
TRBV7-3,CASRVIAHNEQFF
TRBV13,CASSLWEGGGNTEAFF
TRBV6-5,CASSSRTGSFDEQFF
TRBV7-9,CASSRGQLEQYF
TRBV5-1,CASSLVGGREKLFF
TRBV27,CATRYEGETTNEKLFF
TRBV4-3,CASSQDHGAEGANVLTF
TRBV19,CASSLYNSPLHF
TRBV15,CATSVPTGGPDEQFF
TRBV7-7,CASSLGQVQETQYF
TRBV10-1,CASSAGGSGYEQYF
TRBV30,CAWRPWDRASETQYF
TRBV6-5,CASSRNANYNEQFF
TRBV4-1,CASSQDPPGSSGNTIYF
TRBV7-9,CASSLDKIHEQYF
TRBV13,CASSSPGRPHEQYF
TRBV5-6,CASSLAGRLNTEAFF
TRBV4-2,CASSPNTGEETQYF